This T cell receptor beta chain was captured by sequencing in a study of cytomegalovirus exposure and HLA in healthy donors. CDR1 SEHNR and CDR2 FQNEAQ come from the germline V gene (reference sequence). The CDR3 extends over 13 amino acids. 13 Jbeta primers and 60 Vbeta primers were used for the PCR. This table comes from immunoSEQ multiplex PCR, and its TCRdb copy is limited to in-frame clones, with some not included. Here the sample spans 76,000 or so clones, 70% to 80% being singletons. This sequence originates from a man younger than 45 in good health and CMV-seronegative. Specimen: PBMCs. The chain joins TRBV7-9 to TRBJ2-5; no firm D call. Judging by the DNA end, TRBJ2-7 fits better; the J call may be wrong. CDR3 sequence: CASSPPPHYEQYF. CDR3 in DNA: TGTGCCAGCAGCCCACCCCCTCACTACGAGCAGTACTTC.